Presented here are 2 T cell receptor beta chains from one specimen sequenced in a study of T cells after yellow fever vaccination. TCRdb called the 5' RACE reads again in MiXCR, with one record for every CDR3 protein. The profile shows around 610,000 distinct CDR3 sequences, 13% of them singletons. Sequencing was performed on PBMCs, taken on the day of the yellow fever booster vaccination. The receptors originated from a man aged 25 to 40 who received the YFV17D yellow fever vaccine.

This clonotype occurred a few times. The chain uses TRBV29-1 and TRBJ2-7, with D possibly TRBD2 on 6 matching bases. Per the germline V gene, CDR1 is SQVTM and CDR2 is ANQGSEA. The germline V and J ends were trimmed by 8 bases and 0 bases, with 14 bases remaining between them. CDR3 length: 13 amino acids. CDR3 nucleotides: TGCAGCACCCGGGACGGGAGCTCCTACGAGCAGTACTTC. It translates to CSTRDGSSYEQYF.

This sequence joins TRBV7-2 and TRBJ2-3, with D perhaps matching TRBD1 or TRBD2 (6 bases each). Germline-derived CDR1 and CDR2 are SGHTA and FQGNSA. Trimming pared 5 bases from V and 7 bases from J, leaving 19 bases between. There are 15 residues in the CDR3. Here the CDR3 reads CASSPRGGIGNTQYF. Here the CDR3 DNA reads TGTGCCAGCAGCCCCAGGGGCGGGATAGGGAATACGCAGTATTTT.